A single sample gave rise to the 4 T cell receptor beta chains below, sequenced in a study of siplizumab effects on memory and regulatory T cells. Measured with immunoSEQ multiplex PCR; TCRdb has only the in-frame clones, and not every one. Seen here are 65,000 to 70,000 clones, over 70% observed once, and the top ten hold about 1.7%. The source material was Tregs sorted from blood. The receptor source for this set is a human donor in good health.

The chain has TRBV15 and TRBJ2-5; TRBD2 matches at 9 bases. With 3 bases clipped from V and 3 bases from J, the junction kept 2 bases outside the gene matches. The V gene's germline CDR1 is LNHNV and CDR2 YYDKDF (reference sequence). The CDR3 consists of 14 residues. CDR3 sequence (DNA): TGTGCCACCAGCAGTAGCGGGGGCAAAGAGACCCAGTACTTC. This codes for CATSSSGGKETQYF.

The J gene is TRBJ2-7, the V gene TRBV6-5, with D perhaps matching TRBD2 (5 bases). Germline lookup yields CDR1 MNHEY and CDR2 SVGAGI. Trimming pared 7 bases from V and 3 bases from J, leaving 16 bases between. There are 14 residues in the CDR3. CDR3 nucleotides: TGTGCCAGCACCCCCCGTGAGGGTTACTACGAGCAGTACTTC. Protein sequence: CASTPREGYYEQYF.

This chain uses TRBV18 with TRBJ1-5; TRBD1 aligns across 9 bases. Per the germline V gene, CDR1 is KGHSH and CDR2 is LQKENI. Unmatched junction bases numbered 9, after V lost 6 bases and J lost 6 bases. The CDR3 covers 15 residues. CDR3 DNA: TGTGCCAGCTCGTCCGGACAGGGGACGGGTCAGCCCCAGCATTTT. This gives the protein CASSSGQGTGQPQHF.

V gene TRBV18 combines with J gene TRBJ1-1; D is unclear. The CDR3 is 13 amino acids. The V end lost 3 bases, the J end lost 4 bases, and 9 bases lay between the germline ends. Germline V gene sequence: CDR1 KGHSH, CDR2 LQKENI. The CDR3 sequence is CASSPVPSTEAFF. In DNA, the CDR3 is TGTGCCAGCTCACCCGTACCCTCCACTGAAGCTTTCTTT.